This T cell receptor beta chain was obtained from a study of T cells in Graves' hyperthyroidism and ophthalmopathy. Study in general: At initial diagnosis, before any treatment had begun, peripheral blood was obtained. Regarding the study as a whole: Expanded thyroid clonotypes (above 0.001) were mostly also found in blood. Ophthalmopathy and stable hyperthyroidism were told apart by a 13 V-J model.

CDR3 length: 14 amino acids. Germline V gives CDR1 MDHEN, CDR2 SYDVKM. The trim removed 6 bases at V and 5 bases at J, leaving 6 bases unmatched. The CDR3 regions of TCR beta were amplified from RNA transcripts. The HTBI primer set served for first-round RT-PCR of the TCR CDR3. TCRdb fed the multiplex PCR reads into MiXCR, producing one record per CDR3 protein. Found here are a few hundred thousand distinct CDR3 sequences, about 20% of them singletons; the top ten hold around 27%. This clonotype was seen ten or more times. The antigen remains undetermined. The V and J genes are TRBV28 and TRBJ2-2; 7 bases are a match to TRBD1. This TCR was sampled from a man younger than 35 with Graves' hyperthyroidism. Source material: blood. CDR3 protein: CASSRQGSTGELFF. The CDR3 coding sequence is TGTGCCAGCAGCCGACAGGGCTCGACCGGGGAGCTGTTTTTT.